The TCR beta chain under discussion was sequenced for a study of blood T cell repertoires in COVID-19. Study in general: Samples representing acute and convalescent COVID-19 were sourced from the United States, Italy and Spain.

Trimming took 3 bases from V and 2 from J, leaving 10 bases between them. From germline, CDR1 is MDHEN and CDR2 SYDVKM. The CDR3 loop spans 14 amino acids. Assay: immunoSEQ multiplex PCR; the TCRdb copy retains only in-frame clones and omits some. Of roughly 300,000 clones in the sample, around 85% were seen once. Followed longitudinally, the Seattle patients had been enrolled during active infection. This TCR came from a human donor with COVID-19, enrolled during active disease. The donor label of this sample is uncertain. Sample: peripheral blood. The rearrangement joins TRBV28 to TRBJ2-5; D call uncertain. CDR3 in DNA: TGTGCCAGCAGTTTCTTCGACGGGCAAGAGACCCAGTACTTC. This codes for CASSFFDGQETQYF.